This TCR beta chain is from a study of Graves' ophthalmopathy and Graves' hyperthyroidism. Study observations and caveats: The model's ophthalmopathy progression predictions had approximately 69% sensitivity and just under 75% specificity.

RNA transcripts were the template, and TCR beta CDR3 regions were amplified from them. A first-round RT-PCR used HTBI primers, followed by a second-round multiplex PCR. TCRdb re-analysed the multiplex PCR reads in MiXCR, keeping a single row per CDR3 protein. The sample records 900,000 to 1,200,000 distinct CDR3 sequences, about two fifths being singletons. V dropped 6 bases and J dropped 4 bases, with 27 bases sitting between them. The CDR3 extends over 18 amino acids. Germline CDR1 reads SGHTA; CDR2 reads FQGNSA. Ages of hyperthyroidism patients ran from 18 to 65, and their diagnoses were new, under 2 months' duration. In this cohort, patients with other autoimmune diseases, uncontrolled infections, pregnancy or lactation were excluded. Diagnosis was based on clinical symptoms, serum thyroxine, TRAb, thyroid ultrasound and orbital computed tomography. This clonotype was counted many times. Its specificity is not known.

This chain links TRBV7-2 with TRBJ2-5, with D perhaps TRBD2 (5 bases). This sequence was found in an adult man with Graves' hyperthyroidism. Sequenced sample: peripheral blood or thyroid tissue (not recorded which). This CDR3 is CASSRPLRARGNRETQYF. For the CDR3, the DNA is TGTGCCAGCAGTCGACCACTGAGGGCTAGAGGAAATCGAGAGACCCAGTACTTC. The full variable domain, with the rest looked up from reference TRBV7-2 and TRBJ2-5, is GAGVSQSPSNKVTEKGKDVELRCDPISGHTALYWYRQSLGQGLEFLIYFQGNSAPDKSGLPSDRFSAERTGGSVSTLTIQRTQQEDSAVYLCASSRPLRARGNRETQYFGPGTRLLVL.